There are a few counts of the clone carrying this TCR beta chain. This sample was taken from a study of blood T cells in healthy people across ages. The authors ran a second PCR of roughly 6 to 11 cycles using a sample-barcoded 5' primer and a J-beta primer mix. TCRdb called the 5' RACE reads again in MiXCR, with one record for every CDR3 protein. The sample lists 660,000 or so distinct CDR3 sequences, roughly 58% seen once, with approximately 37% in the top ten. The specimen sequenced was blood. This TCR derives from a man aged 55-75 years in good health.

The CDR3 DNA reads as TGTGCCACCAGCAGAGTAGCGGGGCCCTACAATGAGCAGTTCTTC. This encodes CATSRVAGPYNEQFF. V usage is TRBV15 and J usage is TRBJ2-1, with 8 bases fitting TRBD2. Germline CDR1 and CDR2: LNHNV and YYDKDF (reference sequence). This CDR3 spans 15 amino acids. J gave up 2 bases and V 1 base, and 1 base lay outside the gene matches.